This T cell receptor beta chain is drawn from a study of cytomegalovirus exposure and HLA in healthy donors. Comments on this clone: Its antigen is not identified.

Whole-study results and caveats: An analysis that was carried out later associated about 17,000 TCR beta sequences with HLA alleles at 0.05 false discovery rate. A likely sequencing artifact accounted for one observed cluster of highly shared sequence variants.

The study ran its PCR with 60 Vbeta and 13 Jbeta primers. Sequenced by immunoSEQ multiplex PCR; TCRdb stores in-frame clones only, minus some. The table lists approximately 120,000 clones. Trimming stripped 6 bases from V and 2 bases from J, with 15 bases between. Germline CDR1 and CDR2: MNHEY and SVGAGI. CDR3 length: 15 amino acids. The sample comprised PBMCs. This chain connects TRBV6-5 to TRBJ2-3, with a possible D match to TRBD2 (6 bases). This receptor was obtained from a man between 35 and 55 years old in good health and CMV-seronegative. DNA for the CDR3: TGTGCCAGCAGGGGGGGTCAGGCCTACACAGATACGCAGTATTTT. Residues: CASRGGQAYTDTQYF.